The next 29 T cell receptor beta chains were all read from a single sample in a study of CD8 T cells in ankylosing spondylitis. TCRdb re-called the 5' RACE reads through MiXCR, storing one row per CDR3 protein. This sample has about 300,000 distinct CDR3 sequences, with roughly 20% found just once. The specimen sequenced was blood, either unsorted or a sorted T cell fraction (not recorded which). The receptors originated from a female donor with ankylosing spondylitis or in good health (not recorded which).

This clonotype was detected only a few times. The chain links TRBV27 to TRBJ1-1; the match to TRBD1 covers 7 bases. V lost 5 bases and J lost 9; bases outside the gene matches: 6. The CDR3 is 12 amino acids. Germline V CDR1 and CDR2: MNHEY, SMNVEV (reference sequence). The CDR3 nucleotides are TGTGCCAGCAGTGCCGGACAGGAACAAGCTTTCTTT. The encoded protein is CASSAGQEQAFF.

This clonotype occurred a few times. The chain has TRBV2 and TRBJ2-7; 11 nucleotides agree with TRBD2. The germline V gene has CDR1 SNHLY and CDR2 FYNNEI. This CDR3 has 14 residues. V was clipped by 7 bases and J by 4 bases; unmatched bases: 6. CDR3 nucleotide sequence: TGTGCCAGCACCTATAGCGGGAGGGCATACGAGCAGTACTTC. This codes for CASTYSGRAYEQYF.

The V gene is TRBV6-2 or TRBV6-3, the J gene TRBJ2-5; 9 nucleotides align to TRBD1. The V gene end was trimmed by 11 bases and the J gene end by 5 bases; junction bases not matched to a gene: 9. The CDR3 has 13 amino acids. From germline, CDR1 is MNHEY and CDR2 SVGEGT. The CDR3 protein is CAGKQGAQETQYF. The CDR3 DNA is TGTGCCGGGAAACAGGGGGCGCAGGAGACCCAGTACTTC.

This clonotype came up a few times. The V gene is TRBV18, the J gene TRBJ2-1; TRBD2 aligns across 7 bases. Looked up from germline, CDR1 is KGHSH and CDR2 is LQKENI. V lost 1 base to trimming and J lost 5 bases; unmatched junction nucleotides: 5. The length of the CDR3 is 15 residues. CDR3: CASSPLASGDNEQFF. CDR3 sequence (DNA): TGTGCCAGCTCACCACTGGCTAGCGGCGACAATGAGCAGTTCTTC.

This clonotype was detected many times. V and J are TRBV20-1 and TRBJ2-1; 8 bases line up with TRBD2. Germline V CDR1 and CDR2: DFQATT, SNEGSKA (reference sequence). Trimming cost V 5 bases and J 7 bases; bases outside gene matches: 13. This CDR3 region has 15 residues. The DNA for the CDR3 is TGCAGTGCTTGTCCCCCAGCGGGAGTCGGTAATGAGCAGTTCTTC. Its translation is CSACPPAGVGNEQFF.

This clonotype was found a few times. The chain has TRBV4-3 and TRBJ2-3; D remains unclear. The CDR3 totals 13 residues. Trimming shortened V by 0 bases and J by 6 bases, and 7 bases separated the two germline ends. Germline V CDR1 and CDR2: LGHNA, YSLEER. The CDR3 is CASSQDLMDTQYF. In DNA, the CDR3 is TGCGCCAGCAGCCAAGATCTAATGGATACGCAGTATTTT.

The V call is TRBV5-1, the J call TRBJ2-6; 9 nucleotides line up with TRBD1. CDR1 and CDR2 (germline): SGHRS, YFSETQ. V dropped 3 bases and J dropped 0; count of bases not matched to a gene: 7. CDR3 length equals 18 residues. CDR3 sequence (DNA): TGCGCCAGCAGCTCGTCCGGGACAGGGATCTCTGGGGCCAACGTCCTGACTTTC. Protein sequence: CASSSSGTGISGANVLTF.

The rearrangement links TRBV4-3 to TRBJ2-1; the match to TRBD2 covers 8 bases. V shed 2 bases, J shed 0 bases, and the junction held 12 bases outside the gene matches. Germline-derived CDR1 and CDR2 are LGHNA and YSLEER. This CDR3 region has 19 residues. The CDR3 DNA is TGCGCCAGCAGCCAATCTCCGGGAGGGTTGATCGGCTCCTACAATGAGCAGTTCTTC. This codes for CASSQSPGGLIGSYNEQFF.

This chain connects TRBV5-1 to TRBJ2-3, with TRBD2 as a possible D gene (6 bases). The CDR3 is made up of 15 amino acids. The V gene lost 4 bases and the J gene lost 2 bases, with 14 bases spanning the gap. Germline CDR1 is SGHRS and CDR2 is YFSETQ. The CDR3 DNA sequence: TGCGCCAGCAGCCGTAGTTGGGAGGACACAGATACGCAGTATTTT. This translates into CASSRSWEDTDTQYF.

The chain joins TRBV18 to TRBJ1-1; D gene uncertain. This CDR3 contains 14 residues. Deletions cut 0 bases from V and 0 bases from J, with 5 bases between. Germline V CDR1 and CDR2: KGHSH, LQKENI. The CDR3, as DNA: TGTGCCAGCTCACCACCAGCGGTGAACACTGAAGCTTTCTTT. Amino acids: CASSPPAVNTEAFF.

This clonotype has more than one count but fewer than ten. The chain uses TRBV11-2 and TRBJ1-5; D unclear. The CDR3 length is 12 residues. The V end was cut by 1 base, the J end by 9 bases, with 7 bases between. Per the germline V gene, CDR1 is SGHAT and CDR2 is FQNNGV. CDR3 amino acids: CASSLADRPQHF. The CDR3 nucleotides are TGTGCCAGCAGCTTAGCGGATCGGCCCCAGCATTTT. The complete variable domain, with remaining parts taken from reference TRBV11-2 and TRBJ1-5, reads EAGVAQSPRYKIIEKRQSVAFWCNPISGHATLYWYQQILGQGPKLLIQFQNNGVVDDSQLPKDRFSAERLKGVDSTLKIQPAKLEDSAVYLCASSLADRPQHFGDGTRLSIL.

The chain recombines TRBV6-5 with TRBJ2-1, with 11 nucleotides matching TRBD2. Losses at the gene ends were 2 bases for V and 6 bases for J; bases not matched to a gene: 3. The CDR3 runs to 15 residues. Looked up from germline, CDR1 is MNHEY and CDR2 is SVGAGI. In nucleotides, the CDR3 is TGTGCCAGCAGTTACCGACTAGCGGGACCCAATGAGCAGTTCTTC. This encodes CASSYRLAGPNEQFF.

A few counts support this clonotype. This sequence joins TRBV18 and TRBJ2-2; D call uncertain. Trimming left V 4 bases short and J 0 bases short, with 12 bases between. The CDR3 loop spans 16 amino acids. The germline CDR1 and CDR2 sequences are KGHSH and LQKENI. This CDR3 is CASSLDRHSNTGELFF. As DNA, the CDR3 is TGTGCCAGCTCACTGGACCGACATTCGAACACCGGGGAGCTGTTTTTT. Using reference TRBV18 and TRBJ2-2 for the parts outside the CDR3, the full variable domain is NAGVMQNPRHLVRRRGQEARLRCSPMKGHSHVYWYRQLPEEGLKFMVYLQKENIIDESGMPKERFSAEFPKEGPSILRIQQVVRGDSAAYFCASSLDRHSNTGELFFGEGSRLTVL.

This clonotype was detected many times. V is TRBV6-5 and J is TRBJ1-5; possibly TRBD1 for D (5 bases). Trimming took off 5 bases at V and 4 bases at J, with 12 bases between the two ends. Germline loops: CDR1 MNHEY, CDR2 SVGAGI. The CDR3 spans 14 residues. The CDR3 spells CASSRDPVNQPQHF. In nucleotides, the CDR3 is TGTGCCAGCAGTCGGGACCCCGTGAATCAGCCCCAGCATTTT.

This clonotype has only a few counts. The chain employs TRBV11-3 and TRBJ1-1; D remains unclear. V was trimmed by 5 bases and J by 5 bases, leaving 12 bases between them. Germline V CDR1 and CDR2: SGHNT, YENEEA. This CDR3 has 13 residues. The CDR3 region is CASSLFSDTEAFF. The CDR3 DNA reads TGTGCCAGCAGCCTTTTCAGTGATACTGAAGCTTTCTTT.

The chain has TRBV7-8 and TRBJ2-5; D may correspond to TRBD1 or TRBD2 (6 bases each). CDR1 SGHVS and CDR2 FQNEAQ come from the germline V gene. Trimming removed 6 bases at V and 4 bases at J, with 12 bases between. The length of the CDR3 is 13 residues. CDR3 sequence reads: CASRDRAGETQYF. The CDR3, as DNA: TGTGCCAGCAGGGACAGAGCGGGAGAGACCCAGTACTTC.

This clonotype appeared many times. The chain couples TRBV5-5 to TRBJ1-5; no reliable D call. Per the germline V gene, CDR1 is SGHKS and CDR2 is YYEKEE (reference sequence). This CDR3 is built from 13 residues. The V end was cut by 1 base, the J end by 5 bases, with 7 bases between. The CDR3 nucleotides read TGTGCCAGCAGCTTGCAAAGGGATCAGCCCCAGCATTTT. Its translation is CASSLQRDQPQHF.

The V and J genes are TRBV25-1 and TRBJ2-7; TRBD1 aligns across 9 bases. CDR1 is MGHDK, CDR2 SYGVNS, per germline. This CDR3 is 13 amino acids long. V was pared by 7 bases and J by 2 bases, with 3 bases of the junction left unmatched. The CDR3 loop reads CASIGTGTYEQYF. In DNA, the CDR3 is TGTGCCAGCATTGGGACAGGGACCTACGAGCAGTACTTC.

There are a few counts of this clonotype. The rearrangement uses TRBV5-1 and TRBJ2-5; weak D call: TRBD1 (6 bases). The CDR3 sequence is 14 residues long. Looked up from germline, CDR1 is SGHRS and CDR2 is YFSETQ. With 0 bases removed from V and 4 bases from J, the gap between germline ends came to 10 bases. The CDR3 region has the DNA TGCGCCAGCAGCTTGGTCGGCAGGGGAGAGACCCAGTACTTC. It specifies CASSLVGRGETQYF.

The chain employs TRBV28 and TRBJ1-3; no clear D. V lost 7 bases and J 0 bases, leaving 19 bases between the germline ends. CDR1 is MDHEN and CDR2 is SYDVKM in the germline V gene. The CDR3 covers 17 residues. CDR3 DNA sequence: TGTGCCAGCACCCCTGTTGACCCAACCCTCTCTGGAAACACCATATATTTT. Its translation: CASTPVDPTLSGNTIYF.

This clonotype was picked up a small number of times. V and J are TRBV7-2 and TRBJ2-7, with D unclear. CDR3 length: 16 residues. Trimming removed 3 bases from V and 3 bases from J, with 18 bases in between. The germline V gene has CDR1 SGHTA and CDR2 FQGNSA. The chain's CDR3 is CASSFQLPTWGYEQYF. The CDR3 DNA reads as TGTGCCAGCAGCTTCCAACTCCCCACATGGGGCTACGAGCAGTACTTC.

The chain has TRBV19 and TRBJ2-3; 9 positions match TRBD2. V was clipped by 3 bases and J by 4 bases; unmatched bases: 2. CDR1 LNHDA and CDR2 SQIVND come from the germline V gene (reference sequence). The CDR3 is made up of 14 amino acids. CDR3 protein: CASSISGSADTQYF. In nucleotides, the CDR3 is TGTGCCAGTAGTATTAGCGGGAGCGCAGATACGCAGTATTTT.

This clonotype was seen more than once but under ten times. V is TRBV6-1 and J is TRBJ2-2, with D tentatively TRBD2 (5 bases). Per the germline V gene, CDR1 is MNHNS and CDR2 is SASEGT. The V end lost 8 bases, the J end lost 4 bases, and 20 bases lay between the germline ends. CDR3 length: 16 amino acids. CDR3 nucleotides: TGTGCCAGCTTTGGCGGTCGGAGCGGCCCCACCGGGGAGCTGTTTTTT. The encoded protein is CASFGGRSGPTGELFF.

This clonotype has more than one count but fewer than ten. The chain recombines TRBV29-1 with TRBJ2-3; TRBD1 aligns across 7 bases. The CDR3 has 15 amino acids. CDR1 SQVTM and CDR2 ANQGSEA come from the germline V gene. The V segment lost 4 bases and the J segment 5 bases; nucleotides outside the gene matches: 12. The CDR3 region has the DNA TGCAGCGTTGTCGTAGGAGACAGGGCTGAAGATACGCAGTATTTT. Its translation: CSVVVGDRAEDTQYF.

The CDR3 DNA sequence: TGTGCCAGCAGTCTCAGGGGGGAGGGAAGAAATGAGCAGTTCTTC. Residues: CASSLRGEGRNEQFF. The rearrangement uses TRBV12-3 or TRBV12-4 and TRBJ2-1, with D perhaps assigned TRBD1 or TRBD2 (7 bases each). Trimming took 5 bases from V and 7 from J, leaving 18 bases between them. The CDR3 totals 15 residues.

The chain carries TRBV25-1 and TRBJ2-6; D gene unclear. Trimming stripped 6 bases from V and 5 bases from J, with 17 bases between. This CDR3 has 16 amino acids. In germline, CDR1 is MGHDK, CDR2 SYGVNS. The CDR3 DNA sequence: TGTGCCAGCAGCCCCGACCGCCACAGCTGGGCCAACGTCCTGACTTTC. The encoded protein is CASSPDRHSWANVLTF.

The CDR3 reads CSARDIEQFF. DNA of the CDR3: TGCAGTGCTAGAGATATTGAGCAGTTCTTC. The rearrangement links TRBV20-1 to TRBJ2-1; D unclear. CDR3 length: 10 residues. V was shortened by 0 bases and J by 9 bases, with 3 bases between the two germline ends. From germline, CDR1 is DFQATT and CDR2 SNEGSKA (reference sequence).

This clonotype was counted once. The chain recombines TRBV6-2 or TRBV6-3 with TRBJ2-1; 7 nucleotides match TRBD2. V was pared by 8 bases and J by 6 bases, with 13 bases of the junction left unmatched. CDR1 MNHEY and CDR2 SVGEGT come from the germline V gene. The CDR3 is 15 residues long. The CDR3 here is CASVERLALGNEQFF. The CDR3 DNA reads TGTGCCAGCGTGGAAAGACTAGCCCTAGGCAATGAGCAGTTCTTC.

This clonotype was observed a few times. The rearrangement links TRBV11-2 to TRBJ2-7; D is possibly TRBD1 (6 bases). V was cut by 3 bases and J by 6 bases, with 15 bases left in between. Germline CDR1 SGHAT, CDR2 FQNNGV. The CDR3 loop spans 14 amino acids. CDR3 region: CASSFISGEGEQYF. For the CDR3, the DNA is TGTGCCAGCAGCTTCATCTCAGGGGAAGGCGAGCAGTACTTC.